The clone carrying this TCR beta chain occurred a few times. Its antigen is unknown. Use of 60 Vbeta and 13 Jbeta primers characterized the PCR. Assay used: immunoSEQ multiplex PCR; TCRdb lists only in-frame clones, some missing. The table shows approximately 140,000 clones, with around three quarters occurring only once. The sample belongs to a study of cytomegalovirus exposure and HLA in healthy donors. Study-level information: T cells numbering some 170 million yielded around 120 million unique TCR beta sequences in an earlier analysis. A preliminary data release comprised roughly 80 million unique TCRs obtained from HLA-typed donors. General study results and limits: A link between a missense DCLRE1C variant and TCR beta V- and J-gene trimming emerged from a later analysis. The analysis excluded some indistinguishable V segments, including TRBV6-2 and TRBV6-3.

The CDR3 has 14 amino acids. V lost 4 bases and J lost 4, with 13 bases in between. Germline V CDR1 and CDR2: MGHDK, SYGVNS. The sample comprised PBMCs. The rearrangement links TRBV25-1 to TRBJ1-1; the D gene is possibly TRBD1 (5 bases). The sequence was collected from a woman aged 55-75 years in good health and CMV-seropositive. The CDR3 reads CASSAGGWGTEAFF. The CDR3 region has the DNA TGTGCCAGCAGTGCGGGGGGGTGGGGCACTGAAGCTTTCTTT.